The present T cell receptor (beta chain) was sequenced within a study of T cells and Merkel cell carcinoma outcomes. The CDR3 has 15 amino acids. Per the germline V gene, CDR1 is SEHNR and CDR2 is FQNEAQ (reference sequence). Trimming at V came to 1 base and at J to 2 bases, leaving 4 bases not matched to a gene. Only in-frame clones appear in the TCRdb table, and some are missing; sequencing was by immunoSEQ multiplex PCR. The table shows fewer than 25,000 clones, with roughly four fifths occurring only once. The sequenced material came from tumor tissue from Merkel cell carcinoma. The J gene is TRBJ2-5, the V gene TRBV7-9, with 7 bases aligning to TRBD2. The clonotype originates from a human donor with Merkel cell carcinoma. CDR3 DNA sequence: TGTGCCAGCAGCTTAGGCAAGGGACTACAAGAGACCCAGTACTTC. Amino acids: CASSLGKGLQETQYF. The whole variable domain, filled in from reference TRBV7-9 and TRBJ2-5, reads DTGVSQNPRHKITKRGQNVTFRCDPISEHNRLYWYRQTLGQGPEFLTYFQNEAQLEKSRLLSDRFSAERPKGSFSTLEIQRTEQGDSAMYLCASSLGKGLQETQYFGPGTRLLVL.